These 29 T cell receptor beta chains were all obtained from the same sample, sequenced in a study of cytomegalovirus exposure and HLA in healthy donors. The PCR used 60 Vbeta and 13 Jbeta primers. TCRdb keeps only in-frame clones here, not all; method: immunoSEQ multiplex PCR. The sample comprises over 150,000 clones, 82% of which are singletons, and more than 0.9% rests with the top ten. Sample: PBMCs. The receptors were gathered from a girl under 10 years old in good health and CMV-seropositive.

The J gene is TRBJ2-7, the V gene TRBV5-4; weak D call: TRBD1 (7 bases). Trimming cost V 1 base and J 2 bases, with 13 bases left between them. The CDR3 is 15 residues long. Germline loops: CDR1 SGHNT, CDR2 YYREEE (reference sequence). The CDR3 loop reads CASSLQGGPAYEQYF. The CDR3 bases are TGTGCCAGCAGCTTGCAGGGGGGTCCTGCCTACGAGCAGTACTTC. Variable domain in full (rest from reference TRBV5-4 and TRBJ2-7): ETGVTQSPTHLIKTRGQQVTLRCSSQSGHNTVSWYQQALGQGPQFIFQYYREEENGRGNFPPRFSGLQFPNYSSELNVNALELDDSALYLCASSLQGGPAYEQYFGPGTRLTVT.

The rearrangement links TRBV4-1 to TRBJ2-1; D call uncertain. The germline CDR1 and CDR2 sequences are MGHRA and YSYEKL. V lost 1 base, J lost 7 bases, and 2 bases lay in between. The CDR3 spans 11 residues. This CDR3 is CASSQANEQFF. The CDR3 nucleotides read TGCGCCAGCAGCCAAGCAAATGAGCAGTTCTTC.

The rearrangement links TRBV18 to TRBJ1-1; weak D call: TRBD1 (6 bases). V lost 3 bases and J 1 base, leaving 9 bases between the germline ends. Per the germline V gene, CDR1 is KGHSH and CDR2 is LQKENI. This CDR3 is 14 amino acids long. CDR3 protein: CASSPQGQNTEAFF. The CDR3 coding sequence is TGTGCCAGCTCACCCCAGGGGCAGAACACTGAAGCTTTCTTT.

Of note for this clone: Other DNA sequences in the same sample also yield this CDR3. The chain links TRBV5-1 to TRBJ2-3; D not certain. Deletions cut 0 bases from V and 0 bases from J, with 5 bases between. CDR1 is SGHRS, CDR2 YFSETQ, per germline. The CDR3 extends over 14 amino acids. The CDR3 sequence is CASSLARSTDTQYF. CDR3 coding DNA: TGCGCCAGCAGCTTGGCCCGGAGCACAGATACGCAGTATTTT.

The chain carries TRBV27 and TRBJ2-5; 9 bases line up with TRBD2. The ends lost 6 bases at V and 3 bases at J; junction bases unmatched: 5. Germline CDR1 is MNHEY and CDR2 is SMNVEV (reference sequence). CDR3 length: 14 residues. CDR3 coding DNA: TGTGCCAGCAGGGGACTAGCAAGGGAAGAGACCCAGTACTTC. Amino acid sequence: CASRGLAREETQYF.

This chain joins TRBV5-1 and TRBJ1-1; D is unclear. V was clipped by 0 bases and J by 1 base, with 7 bases between them. The CDR3 totals 14 residues. Germline CDR1 and CDR2: SGHRS and YFSETQ. The CDR3 region has the DNA TGCGCCAGCAGCTTGGACACAACGAACACTGAAGCTTTCTTT. Protein: CASSLDTTNTEAFF.

This rearrangement joins TRBV30 to TRBJ2-1; D unresolved. The CDR3 is 13 residues long. V was trimmed by 2 bases and J by 3 bases, leaving 8 bases between them. The germline V gene has CDR1 GTSNPN and CDR2 SVGIG (reference sequence). The CDR3 DNA follows: TGTGCCTGGAGTAGACTGGTCTACAATGAGCAGTTCTTC. It yields the protein CAWSRLVYNEQFF. Full variable domain (missing parts from reference TRBV30 and TRBJ2-1): SQTIHQWPATLVQPVGSPLSLECTVEGTSNPNLYWYRQAAGRGLQLLFYSVGIGQISSEVPQNLSASRPQDRQFILSSKKLLLSDSGFYLCAWSRLVYNEQFFGPGTRLTVL.

The chain uses TRBV6-1 and TRBJ2-7, with no clear D. From germline, CDR1 is MNHNS and CDR2 SASEGT. V lost 5 bases and J 1 base, leaving 9 bases between the germline ends. CDR3 length: 13 residues. DNA for the CDR3: TGTGCCAGCAGTAACTATGGGTCCTACGAGCAGTACTTC. Its translation: CASSNYGSYEQYF.

This clone was seen just once. At one of its ends the junction is not consistent with the germline gene, which may arise from a read error. V is TRBV7-9 and J is TRBJ1-3; D perhaps matches TRBD1 (5 bases). Germline CDR1 SEHNR, CDR2 FQNEAQ (reference sequence). The CDR3 totals 15 residues. Written as DNA, the CDR3 is TGTTCCAGCAGCCCGCTCGGGGGGACTGGAAACACCATATATTTT. Its protein is CSSSPLGGTGNTIYF.

A few counts support this clone. This chain uses TRBV27 with TRBJ1-4, with D possibly being TRBD1 (6 bases). The germline V and J ends were trimmed by 6 bases and 2 bases, with 16 bases remaining between them. CDR1 and CDR2 from the germline V gene are MNHEY and SMNVEV (reference sequence). CDR3 length: 16 amino acids. CDR3 sequence (DNA): TGTGCCAGCAGACTTTCCGTCAGGGGCACTAATGAAAAACTGTTTTTT. Protein: CASRLSVRGTNEKLFF.

The chain employs TRBV18 and TRBJ2-1, with TRBD1 identical over 9 bases. The CDR3 is made up of 17 amino acids. Trimming cost V 2 bases and J 1 base; bases outside gene matches: 6. Germline-derived CDR1 and CDR2 are KGHSH and LQKENI. For the CDR3, the DNA is TGTGCCAGCTCACCAAATCCGGGACAGGGTTCCTACAATGAGCAGTTCTTC. Translated: CASSPNPGQGSYNEQFF.

In this sample, this clone turned up once. The chain is built from TRBV27 and TRBJ2-3, with TRBD2 matching over 10 bases. CDR3 length equals 16 residues. Per germline, CDR1 MNHEY and CDR2 SMNVEV (reference sequence). V lost 3 bases to trimming and J lost 4 bases; unmatched junction nucleotides: 7. The CDR3 sequence is CASSFSLAGVADTQYF. CDR3 coding DNA: TGTGCCAGCAGTTTTTCTCTAGCGGGAGTGGCAGATACGCAGTATTTT.

In regard to this clone: The same CDR3 also results from other DNA sequences found in this sample. The CDR3 DNA sequence: TGTGCCAGCAGCCCGCCCGGCGGCCGGACTACGTCCTACGAGCAGTACTTC. Residues: CASSPPGGRTTSYEQYF. The rearrangement uses TRBV13 and TRBJ2-7; D is perhaps TRBD2 (6 bases). The CDR3 sequence is 17 residues long. V lost 5 bases and J lost 1, with 21 bases in between. Germline V gene sequence: CDR1 PRHDT, CDR2 FYEKMQ (reference sequence).

The J gene is TRBJ2-5, the V gene TRBV2, with 11 bases identical to TRBD2. The CDR3 covers 15 residues. The germline V gene has CDR1 SNHLY and CDR2 FYNNEI. Trimming took 4 bases from V and 6 from J; bases not matched to a gene: 7. CDR3 amino acids: CASSANSGRGKTQYF. CDR3 DNA sequence: TGTGCCAGCAGTGCGAATAGCGGGAGGGGAAAGACCCAGTACTTC.

The chain joins TRBV5-4 to TRBJ1-3; perhaps TRBD1 as D (5 bases). CDR1 is SGHNT and CDR2 is YYREEE in the germline V gene (reference sequence). This CDR3 has 14 amino acids. Trimming took off 5 bases at V and 4 bases at J, with 13 bases between the two ends. Here the CDR3 reads CASRPTGSGNTIYF. DNA of the CDR3: TGTGCCAGCAGACCCACAGGATCCGGAAACACCATATATTTT.

V is TRBV28 and J is TRBJ1-2, with D unclear. CDR3 length: 14 residues. Germline values: CDR1 MDHEN, CDR2 SYDVKM. Trimming left V 3 bases short and J 4 bases short, with 12 bases between. CDR3 nucleotides: TGTGCCAGCAGTTTCACCCTGAACAGCTATGGCTACACCTTC. Translation gives CASSFTLNSYGYTF.

The chain is built from TRBV29-1 and TRBJ2-3; D gene uncertain. The V gene lost 6 bases and the J gene lost 0 bases, with 10 bases spanning the gap. Per germline, CDR1 SQVTM and CDR2 ANQGSEA. This CDR3 is built from 13 residues. CDR3 sequence (DNA): TGCAGCGTCGTCATAGCTAGCACAGATACGCAGTATTTT. It translates to CSVVIASTDTQYF.

The chain joins TRBV11-1 to TRBJ2-7, with TRBD2 identical over 7 bases. The V and J ends lost 1 base and 2 bases, in that order; junction bases with no gene match: 5. Germline CDR1 SGHAT, CDR2 FQDESV (reference sequence). The CDR3 extends over 15 amino acids. This chain's CDR3 is CASSLEVTSPYEQYF. Written as DNA, the CDR3 is TGTGCCAGCAGCTTAGAGGTGACTAGCCCCTACGAGCAGTACTTC.

CDR3 amino acids: CASRGFAGLAGDDGQFF. In DNA form, the CDR3 reads TGTGCCAGCAGAGGATTCGCGGGACTAGCGGGAGATGATGGGCAGTTCTTC. The chain uses TRBV28 and TRBJ2-1; the match to TRBD2 covers 14 bases. V was clipped by 6 bases and J by 12 bases; unmatched bases: 16. Per germline, CDR1 MDHEN and CDR2 SYDVKM. The CDR3 has 17 residues.

This sequence joins TRBV19 and TRBJ2-2, with D perhaps TRBD2 (5 bases). The CDR3 contains 14 residues. Trimming removed 8 bases from V and 7 bases from J, with 17 bases in between. Germline V gene lookup returns CDR1 LNHDA and CDR2 SQIVND (reference sequence). For the CDR3, the DNA is TGTGCCAGTGCGGCCATCCCGGGAAGCGGGGAGCTGTTTTTT. Translation: CASAAIPGSGELFF.

This clone appeared once. The chain is built from TRBV30 and TRBJ1-3; no definite D call. Germline V gives CDR1 GTSNPN, CDR2 SVGIG (reference sequence). This CDR3 is 13 amino acids long. V gave up 1 base and J gave up 4 bases, with 8 bases separating them. CDR3 sequence: CAWSEQPGNTIYF. CDR3 nucleotide sequence: TGTGCCTGGAGTGAACAGCCGGGAAACACCATATATTTT. Drawing the rest from reference TRBV30 and TRBJ1-3, the complete variable domain is SQTIHQWPATLVQPVGSPLSLECTVEGTSNPNLYWYRQAAGRGLQLLFYSVGIGQISSEVPQNLSASRPQDRQFILSSKKLLLSDSGFYLCAWSEQPGNTIYFGEGSWLTVV.

V and J are TRBV30 and TRBJ2-5; weak D call: TRBD1 (5 bases). The CDR3 is made up of 13 amino acids. Germline CDR1 reads GTSNPN; CDR2 reads SVGIG (reference sequence). Between the trimmed V and J ends, which lost 6 bases and 5 bases, there was a span of 16 bases. The CDR3 region is CACRHPGMETQYF. The CDR3 DNA sequence: TGTGCCTGCCGTCACCCAGGGATGGAGACCCAGTACTTC.

This clone was detected a few times. V is TRBV10-3 and J is TRBJ2-1; 9 positions agree with TRBD2. There are 15 residues in the CDR3. The germline CDR1 and CDR2 sequences are ENHRY and SYGVKD. With V trimmed by 10 bases and J by 3 bases, 10 bases remained unmatched. The CDR3 region is CATTHPTSGYNEQFF. CDR3 sequence (DNA): TGTGCCACCACCCACCCGACTAGCGGCTACAATGAGCAGTTCTTC.

This clone was seen a handful of times. The chain combines TRBV30 with TRBJ1-1; D not certain. Germline V gene data show CDR1 as GTSNPN and CDR2 as SVGIG (reference sequence). This CDR3 has 13 residues. The V end lost 1 base, the J end lost 1 base, and 7 bases lay between the germline ends. The CDR3 reads CAWSASGNTEAFF. As DNA, the CDR3 is TGTGCCTGGAGTGCGTCAGGGAACACTGAAGCTTTCTTT.

The chain carries TRBV30 and TRBJ1-2, with 7 bases that match TRBD1. The ends lost 2 bases at V and 10 bases at J; junction bases unmatched: 10. The length of the CDR3 is 13 residues. Looked up from germline, CDR1 is GTSNPN and CDR2 is SVGIG (reference sequence). The CDR3 DNA reads TGTGCCTGGAGTCCCAAGACAGGGCCTCCCTACACCTTC. Encoded protein: CAWSPKTGPPYTF.

This chain links TRBV9 with TRBJ2-2; D ambiguous. The CDR3 is made up of 17 amino acids. Germline CDR1 is SGDLS and CDR2 is YYNGEE. V shed 0 bases and J shed 1 base, with 13 bases lying between them. This CDR3 is CASSVGAGSMNTGELFF. The CDR3 nucleotides read TGTGCCAGCAGCGTAGGGGCAGGAAGTATGAACACCGGGGAGCTGTTTTTT.

This chain uses TRBV6-1 with TRBJ2-7, with 8 positions matching TRBD2. There are 11 residues in the CDR3. Germline assignment: CDR1 MNHNS and CDR2 SASEGT. With V trimmed by 4 bases and J by 13 bases, 6 bases remained unmatched. The CDR3 DNA sequence: TGTGCCAGCAGTGCGGGGGGGAAGTTTTACTTC. Its translation: CASSAGGKFYF.

Turning to this clone: This sample includes further DNA sequences coding for the same CDR3. V and J are TRBV6-4 and TRBJ2-3, with TRBD2 matching 11 bases. V was pared by 5 bases and J by 2 bases, with 3 bases of the junction left unmatched. CDR1 and CDR2 (germline): MRHNA, SNTAGT. CDR3 size: 15 residues. The CDR3 loop is CASSLLAGATDTQYF. DNA for the CDR3: TGTGCCAGCAGTCTACTAGCGGGGGCCACAGATACGCAGTATTTT.

The chain couples TRBV28 to TRBJ2-1; D may be TRBD1 (6 bases). Germline CDR1 reads MDHEN; CDR2 reads SYDVKM. V was cut by 4 bases and J by 10 bases, with 11 bases left in between. CDR3 length: 12 amino acids. For the CDR3, the DNA is TGTGCCAGCAGTTACAGGGTTACGGAGCAGTTCTTC. It specifies CASSYRVTEQFF.